This T cell receptor (beta chain) was identified in a study of blood T cell repertoires in COVID-19. About the research overall: Acute and convalescent COVID-19 specimens originated in the United States, Italy and Spain. PBMCs, B-cell-depleted T cells, or T cells provided the cDNA or gDNA that made up the material.

Germline V gene lookup returns CDR1 SGDLS and CDR2 YYNGEE. CDR3 length equals 16 residues. V was cut by 4 bases and J by 4 bases, with 20 bases left in between. Generated by immunoSEQ multiplex PCR, the TCRdb table keeps only in-frame clones and is missing some. The sample consists of about 27,000 clones, around nine tenths of them appearing once. The J gene is TRBJ1-2, the V gene TRBV9, with TRBD1 as a possible D gene (5 bases). The sequenced material came from peripheral blood. The origin of this receptor is a human donor in a cohort sampled during active COVID-19. The CDR3, as DNA: TGTGCCAGCAGCCCCCGGACATCCCCACTAAGCTATGGCTACACCTTC. It codes for CASSPRTSPLSYGYTF. Full variable domain (missing parts from reference TRBV9 and TRBJ1-2): DSGVTQTPKHLITATGQRVTLRCSPRSGDLSVYWYQQSLDQGLQFLIQYYNGEERAKGNILERFSAQQFPDLHSELNLSSLELGDSALYFCASSPRTSPLSYGYTFGSGTRLTVV.